A single sample is the source of the 15 T cell receptor beta chains below, sequenced in a study of identical twins (dated by TCRdb to the mid-2010s). The library relied on 5' RACE. TCRdb shows the sequencer as Illumina HiSeq 2000. The public reads were run again by TCRdb, first through fastp at Q25 and then through MiXCR, and only productive beta chains were kept. One record per CDR3 amino acid sequence lists the most common genes and DNA. Present in this sample are 1.5 million to 2 million distinct CDR3 sequences, around 33% of which were seen just once. The top ten clonotypes cover over 0.25% of the sample. The sequenced sample consisted of cord blood. These TCRs come from a newborn girl in good health.

A note on this clonotype: The limits of the CDR3 on the DNA are not certain, so only TCRdb's listed CDR3 is given. The chain has TRBV20-1 and TRBJ1-2. The CDR3 spans 11 amino acids, including both terminal residues. Germline V lookup: CDR1 DFQATT, CDR2 SNEGSKA (reference sequence). The CDR3 is CRARAYYGCTF.

J is TRBJ1-1 and V is TRBV29-1; D possibly corresponds to TRBD1 (6 bases). The CDR3 is 12 amino acids. Germline V gene data show CDR1 as SQVTM and CDR2 as ANQGSEA. Trimming took 7 bases from V and 5 from J, leaving 14 bases between them. The CDR3 reads CSARGGKTEAFF. The CDR3, as DNA: TGCAGCGCAAGGGGGGGAAAGACTGAAGCTTTCTTT. Variable domain in full (rest from reference TRBV29-1 and TRBJ1-1): SAVISQKPSRDICQRGTSLTIQCQVDSQVTMMFWYRQQPGQSLTLIATANQGSEATYESGFVIDKFPISRPNLTFSTLTVSNMSPEDSSIYLCSARGGKTEAFFGQGTRLTVV.

This clonotype occurred many times. The rearrangement joins TRBV27 to TRBJ2-7; D may be TRBD1 (5 bases). There are 11 residues in the CDR3. Per the germline V gene, CDR1 is MNHEY and CDR2 is SMNVEV (reference sequence). V was pared by 7 bases and J by 3 bases, with 7 bases between. DNA for the CDR3: TGTGCCAGCAACCAGGGCTACGAGCAGTACTTC. This codes for CASNQGYEQYF.

The V gene is TRBV6-5, the J gene TRBJ1-5; 11 bases align to TRBD1. Germline CDR1 MNHEY, CDR2 SVGAGI. This CDR3 comprises 16 residues. V dropped 0 bases and J dropped 6; count of bases not matched to a gene: 4. The CDR3 sequence: CASSYSMGQGGQPQHF. DNA for the CDR3: TGTGCCAGCAGTTACTCGATGGGACAGGGGGGTCAGCCCCAGCATTTT.

The chain employs TRBV11-2 and TRBJ2-5; 11 bases map to TRBD2. CDR3 length: 15 amino acids. Trimming cost V 1 base and J 11 bases; bases outside gene matches: 9. From germline, CDR1 is SGHAT and CDR2 FQNNGV. The CDR3: CASSLGLAGGEEQYF. The CDR3 DNA is TGTGCCAGCAGCTTAGGCCTAGCGGGAGGAGAAGAGCAGTACTTC.

Remarks on this clonotype: The junction does not match germline at one end; this may be a read error. The CDR3 spells CSARGAGPSGNTIYF. CDR3 nucleotide sequence: TGCAGTGCCAGAGGGGCAGGGCCGTCTGGAAACACCATATATTTT. The V call is TRBV20-1, the J call TRBJ1-3, with D maybe TRBD1 (5 bases). CDR1 and CDR2 (germline): DFQATT, SNEGSKA (reference sequence). This CDR3 contains 15 residues.

This clonotype came up a few times. The V and J genes are TRBV25-1 and TRBJ2-3; D not resolved. This CDR3 is 13 amino acids long. Germline CDR1 is MGHDK and CDR2 is SYGVNS. V was pared by 3 bases and J by 4 bases, with 8 bases between. Here the CDR3 reads CASSDPGADTQYF. The CDR3 bases are TGTGCCAGCAGTGACCCCGGCGCAGATACGCAGTATTTT.

CDR3 in DNA: TGCAGTGCTCGAATACGGGCGGGAACCTACAATGAGCAGTTCTTC. This codes for CSARIRAGTYNEQFF. The chain joins TRBV20-1 to TRBJ2-1; maybe TRBD2 (6 bases). The germline V gene encodes CDR1 DFQATT and CDR2 SNEGSKA (reference sequence). There are 15 residues in the CDR3. With 5 bases removed from V and 2 bases from J, the gap between germline ends came to 16 bases.

This clonotype was seen a few times. The V and J genes are TRBV6-1 and TRBJ1-5; possibly TRBD1 for D (6 bases). CDR1 is MNHNS, CDR2 SASEGT, per germline. The CDR3 has 13 amino acids. Trimming cost V 0 bases and J 6 bases, with 6 bases left between them. The CDR3 loop is CASSEARGQPQHF. As DNA, the CDR3 is TGTGCCAGCAGTGAAGCCAGGGGTCAGCCCCAGCATTTT.

This chain uses TRBV7-9 with TRBJ1-1; D ambiguous. Germline assignment: CDR1 SEHNR and CDR2 FQNEAQ (reference sequence). This CDR3 has 14 amino acids. Trimming removed 4 bases at V and 1 base at J, with 10 bases between. CDR3 region: CASSWLGRNTEAFF. In DNA form, the CDR3 reads TGTGCCAGCAGCTGGCTGGGCAGGAACACTGAAGCTTTCTTT.

This clonotype was observed a handful of times. The CDR3 region has the DNA TGTGCCAGCAGCCAAGCGGGCTTTGGAGATACGCAGTATTTT. Translation gives CASSQAGFGDTQYF. The gene calls are TRBV3-1 and TRBJ2-3; no definite D call. The CDR3 has 14 residues. The V end was cut by 1 base, the J end by 5 bases, with 10 bases between. CDR1 is LGHDT and CDR2 is YNNKEL in the germline V gene (reference sequence).

The genes are TRBV29-1 and TRBJ2-7, with 10 nucleotides matching TRBD2. The CDR3 is 16 residues long. The V and J ends lost 4 bases and 0 bases, in that order; junction bases with no gene match: 9. Per germline, CDR1 SQVTM and CDR2 ANQGSEA. CDR3 nucleotide sequence: TGCAGCGTTGTGGGGGCTAGCGGGAGTCACTCCTACGAGCAGTACTTC. Protein product: CSVVGASGSHSYEQYF.

The chain combines TRBV12-5 with TRBJ2-2; weak D call: TRBD1 (5 bases). The CDR3 is 15 residues long. Between the trimmed V and J ends, which lost 2 bases and 6 bases, there was a span of 13 bases. Germline values: CDR1 LGHNT, CDR2 FRNRAP. The CDR3 protein is CASGLYGREPGELFF. The CDR3, as DNA: TGTGCTAGTGGTTTGTATGGCAGGGAACCCGGGGAGCTGTTTTTT.

The chain uses TRBV20-1 and TRBJ1-2, with unresolved D. The CDR3 runs 15 residues. V was clipped by 0 bases and J by 2 bases, with 13 bases between them. Germline CDR1 and CDR2: DFQATT and SNEGSKA (reference sequence). The CDR3 reads CSARDRKAVNYGYTF. In DNA, the CDR3 is TGCAGTGCTAGAGATCGCAAAGCAGTCAACTATGGCTACACCTTC.

This clonotype was seen at least ten times. A single base separates this from a much larger clone, so it may be a read error. The rearrangement joins TRBV12-3 or TRBV12-4 to TRBJ2-5; unclear D gene. The DNA end favors TRBJ2-7, so the J call may be wrong. The CDR3 is 11 amino acids. CDR3 loop: CASSFGDEQYF. The CDR3 DNA follows: TGTGCCAGCAGTTTCGGCGACGAGCAGTACTTC.